This entry lists 32 T cell receptor beta chains sequenced from one sample in a study of T cells in Graves' hyperthyroidism and ophthalmopathy. Amplification of TCR beta CDR3 regions used RNA as the template. First-round RT-PCR of the TCR CDR3 relied on the HTBI primer set. MiXCR, run by TCRdb on the multiplex PCR reads, gives a single entry per CDR3 protein. The top ten clones hold roughly 44% of a sample with hundreds of thousands of distinct CDR3 sequences, about 17% of them seen once. Sequenced input: blood. These receptors all come from a man aged 35 to 55 with Graves' hyperthyroidism.

With respect to this clonotype: The junction departs from the called germline gene at one end, perhaps through a read error. The V and J genes are TRBV5-1 and TRBJ1-4, with 9 nucleotides matching TRBD1. Germline CDR1 reads SGHRS; CDR2 reads YFSETQ. The CDR3 runs to 19 residues. The CDR3 spells CASSLVAGQGATKNGKLFF. CDR3 in DNA: TGCGCCAGCAGCTTGGTGGCGGGACAGGGCGCTACCAAGAATGGAAAACTGTTTTTT. The complete variable domain, with remaining parts taken from reference TRBV5-1 and TRBJ1-4, reads KAGVTQTPRYLIKTRGQQVTLSCSPISGHRSVSWYQQTPGQGLQFLFEYFSETQRNKGNFPGRFSGRQFSNSRSEMNVSTLELGDSALYLCASSLVAGQGATKNGKLFFGSGTQLSVL.

The chain couples TRBV11-2 to TRBJ2-7; 9 nucleotides line up with TRBD1. V lost 3 bases, J lost 3 bases, and 6 bases stayed unmatched. Germline V gene data show CDR1 as SGHAT and CDR2 as FQNNGV. The CDR3 has 15 residues. In DNA form, the CDR3 reads TGTGCCAGCAGCTTGACCGGGACAGGGTACTACGAGCAGTACTTC. It codes for CASSLTGTGYYEQYF.

The sample holds many counts of this clonotype. CDR3 DNA: TGCGCCAGCAGCTTGGGACAGGGGGCTTGGGAGCAGTTCTTC. It translates to CASSLGQGAWEQFF. V gene TRBV5-1 combines with J gene TRBJ2-1, with 10 bases matching TRBD1. CDR1 and CDR2 from the germline V gene are SGHRS and YFSETQ. V gave up 0 bases and J gave up 10 bases; unmatched junction bases: 4. The CDR3 is 14 amino acids.

The rearrangement links TRBV4-1 to TRBJ1-4, with D tentatively TRBD1 (5 bases). Germline loops: CDR1 MGHRA, CDR2 YSYEKL. The CDR3 covers 15 residues. Trimming removed 1 base from V and 6 bases from J, with 12 bases in between. This CDR3 reads CASSQGRGEDEKLFF. Here the CDR3 DNA reads TGCGCCAGCAGCCAAGGGCGGGGGGAGGATGAAAAACTGTTTTTT.

This clonotype was found many times. The chain links TRBV6-2 or TRBV6-3 to TRBJ1-5, with 7 bases matching TRBD1. The CDR3 sequence is 15 residues long. Germline CDR1 reads MNHEY; CDR2 reads SVGEGT. With V trimmed by 2 bases and J by 6 bases, 7 bases remained unmatched. CDR3 loop: CASSYRGRGFQPQHF. The CDR3 nucleotides are TGTGCCAGCAGTTACAGGGGGCGCGGGTTTCAGCCCCAGCATTTT.

The sample holds many counts of this clonotype. The genes are TRBV7-2 and TRBJ1-4; 12 bases fit TRBD1. CDR1 and CDR2 (germline): SGHTA, FQGNSA. Trimming at V came to 5 bases and at J to 8 bases, leaving 9 bases not matched to a gene. There are 16 residues in the CDR3. CDR3 region: CASSQGTGGFREKLFF. CDR3 coding DNA: TGTGCCAGCAGCCAGGGGACAGGGGGCTTCAGGGAAAAACTGTTTTTT.

The CDR3, as DNA: TGTGCCATCAGTGAGAAGGGGGACCTTTCCCCTGAGTACTTC. Translating gives CAISEKGDLSPEYF. The rearrangement links TRBV10-3 to TRBJ2-4; D might be TRBD1 (6 bases). The ends were cut back, 2 bases at V and 14 bases at J, with 19 bases in the middle. The germline CDR1 and CDR2 sequences are ENHRY and SYGVKD. The CDR3 is 14 amino acids.

This clonotype came up once. The chain joins TRBV19 to TRBJ2-2, with D perhaps matching TRBD1 or TRBD2 (6 bases each). This CDR3 region has 15 residues. The V gene lost 7 bases and the J gene lost 6 bases, with 18 bases spanning the gap. From germline, CDR1 is LNHDA and CDR2 SQIVND (reference sequence). Here the CDR3 reads CASTERGALPGELFF. The CDR3 bases are TGTGCCAGTACCGAGAGGGGGGCCCTGCCCGGGGAGCTGTTTTTT.

The V gene is TRBV20-1, the J gene TRBJ2-7; D is uncertain. The CDR3 is 15 amino acids. CDR1 is DFQATT and CDR2 is SNEGSKA in the germline V gene (reference sequence). V dropped 6 bases and J dropped 4 bases, with 22 bases sitting between them. The CDR3 sequence: CSASRPDTANYEQYF. For the CDR3, the DNA is TGCAGTGCCTCAAGGCCTGACACGGCAAATTACGAGCAGTACTTC.

This clonotype was seen ten or more times. The rearrangement uses TRBV20-1 and TRBJ1-1; 10 bases agree with TRBD1. CDR3 length equals 14 residues. V was pared by 0 bases and J by 7 bases, with 5 bases of the junction left unmatched. Germline assignment: CDR1 DFQATT and CDR2 SNEGSKA (reference sequence). The CDR3 nucleotides read TGCAGTGCTAGAGACCGACAGGGGGCCGGTGAAGCTTTCTTT. It is translated as CSARDRQGAGEAFF.

This clonotype has at least ten counts. This chain uses TRBV3-1 with TRBJ2-7; no reliable D call. Trimming stripped 3 bases from V and 1 base from J, with 7 bases between. Germline V gene sequence: CDR1 LGHDT, CDR2 YNNKEL (reference sequence). The CDR3 has 13 amino acids. CDR3 sequence reads: CASSHGFSYEQYF. CDR3 in DNA: TGTGCCAGCAGCCATGGCTTTTCCTACGAGCAGTACTTC.

This clonotype was found many times. The chain joins TRBV7-9 to TRBJ2-1; D is undetermined. This CDR3 has 11 residues. The ends were cut back, 1 base at V and 6 bases at J, with 1 base in the middle. Germline loops: CDR1 SEHNR, CDR2 FQNEAQ (reference sequence). The CDR3 sequence: CASSLGNEQFF. Written as DNA, the CDR3 is TGTGCCAGCAGCTTAGGCAATGAGCAGTTCTTC.

The chain is built from TRBV6-1 and TRBJ2-7; 14 positions agree with TRBD2. The trim removed 6 bases at V and 2 bases at J, leaving 6 bases unmatched. This CDR3 comprises 16 residues. Germline CDR1 and CDR2: MNHNS and SASEGT. Here the CDR3 DNA reads TGTGCCAGCAGACCCGGACTAGCGGGGGGTACCTACGAGCAGTACTTC. This codes for CASRPGLAGGTYEQYF.

This clonotype was observed many times. V is TRBV30 and J is TRBJ1-1, with a possible D match to TRBD1 (5 bases). Germline CDR1 reads GTSNPN; CDR2 reads SVGIG (reference sequence). This CDR3 is 13 amino acids long. The V gene lost 2 bases and the J gene lost 0 bases, with 7 bases spanning the gap. This CDR3 reads CAWSKDMNTEAFF. CDR3 DNA: TGTGCCTGGAGTAAGGACATGAACACTGAAGCTTTCTTT. Full variable domain (missing parts from reference TRBV30 and TRBJ1-1): SQTIHQWPATLVQPVGSPLSLECTVEGTSNPNLYWYRQAAGRGLQLLFYSVGIGQISSEVPQNLSASRPQDRQFILSSKKLLLSDSGFYLCAWSKDMNTEAFFGQGTRLTVV.

This clonotype was recorded many times. The DNA of the CDR3 is TGTGCCAGCAGGGCTAGCTACGAGCAGTACTTC. Translated: CASRASYEQYF. V and J are TRBV6-2 or TRBV6-3 and TRBJ2-7; D not resolved. The V end was cut by 6 bases, the J end by 3 bases, with 6 bases between. The CDR3 spans 11 residues. Per germline, CDR1 MNHEY and CDR2 SVGEGT.

In this sample, this clonotype turned up a few times. This rearrangement joins TRBV5-5 to TRBJ2-1; 9 bases fit TRBD1. In germline, CDR1 is SGHKS, CDR2 YYEKEE (reference sequence). V dropped 3 bases and J dropped 7; count of bases not matched to a gene: 8. There are 15 residues in the CDR3. The CDR3 nucleotides are TGTGCCAGCAGCTACCGGGACAGGGAGGGGAATGAGCAGTTCTTC. Translation gives CASSYRDREGNEQFF.

In its sample, this clonotype was seen a few times. The V call is TRBV5-6, the J call TRBJ2-3; the D is unclear. The CDR3 is 13 residues long. Germline V gene sequence: CDR1 SGHDT, CDR2 YYEEEE. The V end lost 2 bases, the J end lost 2 bases, and 6 bases lay between the germline ends. The CDR3 sequence: CASSFLLTDTQYF. CDR3 bases: TGTGCCAGCAGCTTCCTTCTCACAGATACGCAGTATTTT.

This chain links TRBV11-2 with TRBJ2-7; TRBD2 aligns across 11 bases. The V gene's germline CDR1 is SGHAT and CDR2 FQNNGV. The ends lost 3 bases at V and 4 bases at J; junction bases unmatched: 5. The CDR3 is 15 amino acids. CDR3 residues: CASSFLRTSGYEQYF. As DNA, the CDR3 is TGTGCCAGCAGCTTCCTCAGGACTAGCGGGTACGAGCAGTACTTC. Combining the CDR3 with reference TRBV11-2 and TRBJ2-7 gives the whole variable domain EAGVAQSPRYKIIEKRQSVAFWCNPISGHATLYWYQQILGQGPKLLIQFQNNGVVDDSQLPKDRFSAERLKGVDSTLKIQPAKLEDSAVYLCASSFLRTSGYEQYFGPGTRLTVT.

A few counts support this clonotype. Given a much more abundant clone one base away, this may be a read error. The rearrangement uses TRBV12-3 or TRBV12-4 and TRBJ1-1; 7 bases line up with TRBD1. The trim removed 5 bases at V and 4 bases at J, leaving 7 bases unmatched. This CDR3 contains 14 residues. CDR3 amino acids: CASSSRGAGTEAFF. The CDR3 bases are TGTGCCAGCAGTAGCAGGGGGGCGGGCACTGAAGCTTTCTTT.

The CDR3 region is CASSPLEGIVNTEAFF. As DNA, the CDR3 is TGTGCCAGCTCACCGCTCGAAGGGATAGTTAACACTGAAGCTTTCTTT. The rearrangement joins TRBV18 to TRBJ1-1; D uncertain. This CDR3 comprises 16 residues. Trimming left V 3 bases short and J 2 bases short, with 16 bases between. From germline, CDR1 is KGHSH and CDR2 LQKENI.

This clonotype has a count of ten or more. The chain couples TRBV6-5 to TRBJ1-2, with TRBD1 as a possible D gene (6 bases). The germline V gene has CDR1 MNHEY and CDR2 SVGAGI. Trimming took 0 bases from V and 4 from J, leaving 21 bases between them. The CDR3 runs 18 residues. In nucleotides, the CDR3 is TGTGCCAGCAGTTACTCGCGACAGGACACAGTAACGAGCTATGGCTACACCTTC. Protein product: CASSYSRQDTVTSYGYTF.

This clonotype was seen at least ten times. The chain carries TRBV11-1 and TRBJ1-1; the match to TRBD1 covers 7 bases. Trimming at V came to 4 bases and at J to 3 bases, leaving 2 bases not matched to a gene. The germline V gene encodes CDR1 SGHAT and CDR2 FQDESV (reference sequence). There are 13 residues in the CDR3. The CDR3 region is CASSWGQHTEAFF. In DNA form, the CDR3 reads TGTGCCAGCAGCTGGGGACAGCACACTGAAGCTTTCTTT. Full variable domain (remainder filled in from reference TRBV11-1 and TRBJ1-1): EAEVAQSPRYKITEKSQAVAFWCDPISGHATLYWYRQILGQGPELLVQFQDESVVDDSQLPKDRFSAERLKGVDSTLKIQPAELGDSAMYLCASSWGQHTEAFFGQGTRLTVV.

This clonotype was observed a handful of times. This chain joins TRBV29-1 and TRBJ2-5, with D uncertain. Germline V gene lookup returns CDR1 SQVTM and CDR2 ANQGSEA. The germline V and J ends were trimmed by 2 bases and 5 bases, with 3 bases remaining between them. CDR3 length equals 10 residues. Here the CDR3 DNA reads TGCAGCGTTGAATTGGAGACCCAGTACTTC. It codes for CSVELETQYF.

The chain is built from TRBV20-1 and TRBJ2-6, with 7 bases matching TRBD1. The germline CDR1 and CDR2 sequences are DFQATT and SNEGSKA (reference sequence). With 0 bases clipped from V and 0 bases from J, the junction kept 8 bases outside the gene matches. The CDR3 loop spans 18 amino acids. The CDR3 here is CSARDVRTGISGANVLTF. The DNA of the CDR3 is TGCAGTGCTAGAGATGTGAGGACAGGAATCTCTGGGGCCAACGTCCTGACTTTC.

This clonotype was detected ten times or more. The chain combines TRBV30 with TRBJ1-4; tentative D call: TRBD1 (6 bases). The V gene's germline CDR1 is GTSNPN and CDR2 SVGIG (reference sequence). Trimming removed 1 base from V and 10 bases from J, with 16 bases in between. This CDR3 comprises 14 residues. The CDR3 region has the DNA TGTGCCTGGAGTGGGGGGACACCCCGAGGAAAACTGTTTTTT. Translated: CAWSGGTPRGKLFF. Full variable domain (missing parts from reference TRBV30 and TRBJ1-4): SQTIHQWPATLVQPVGSPLSLECTVEGTSNPNLYWYRQAAGRGLQLLFYSVGIGQISSEVPQNLSASRPQDRQFILSSKKLLLSDSGFYLCAWSGGTPRGKLFFGSGTQLSVL.

This clonotype was recorded many times. DNA for the CDR3: TGTGCCAGCAGCTTAGAAGGAGAATTAGGTGGCTACACCTTC. Amino acids: CASSLEGELGGYTF. The rearrangement joins TRBV7-8 to TRBJ1-2; D is ambiguous. The CDR3 totals 14 residues. V gave up 1 base and J gave up 7 bases, with 13 bases separating them. CDR1 is SGHVS and CDR2 is FQNEAQ in the germline V gene.

The chain carries TRBV5-1 and TRBJ2-1; 9 positions match TRBD1. The germline CDR1 and CDR2 sequences are SGHRS and YFSETQ. CDR3 length: 14 residues. J lost 8 bases, V lost 2 bases, and 5 bases had no gene match. In nucleotides, the CDR3 is TGCGCCAGCAGCTTCCGGGACAGGGAAGATGAGCAGTTCTTC. The encoded protein is CASSFRDREDEQFF.

This clonotype has at least ten counts. The J gene is TRBJ1-1, the V gene TRBV9; 7 bases line up with TRBD1. The junction had 7 bases not matched to a gene; V was cut back by 0 bases and J by 11 bases. The CDR3 is made up of 13 amino acids. CDR1 and CDR2 from the germline V gene are SGDLS and YYNGEE. The CDR3 nucleotides read TGTGCCAGCAGCGTAGAGGCCGGAGGGGGCGCTTTCTTT. Translated: CASSVEAGGGAFF. The whole variable domain, filled in from reference TRBV9 and TRBJ1-1, reads DSGVTQTPKHLITATGQRVTLRCSPRSGDLSVYWYQQSLDQGLQFLIQYYNGEERAKGNILERFSAQQFPDLHSELNLSSLELGDSALYFCASSVEAGGGAFFGQGTRLTVV.

The J gene is TRBJ1-1, the V gene TRBV5-1; D is ambiguous. This CDR3 is 15 amino acids long. Germline V gene data show CDR1 as SGHRS and CDR2 as YFSETQ. V dropped 0 bases and J dropped 0 bases, with 9 bases sitting between them. As DNA, the CDR3 is TGCGCCAGCAGCTTGGCCGCGAACCTGAACACTGAAGCTTTCTTT. This encodes CASSLAANLNTEAFF.

There are many counts of this clonotype. The J gene is TRBJ2-5, the V gene TRBV28; D possibly uses TRBD1 or TRBD2 (5 bases each). Germline V lookup: CDR1 MDHEN, CDR2 SYDVKM. Trimming pared 3 bases from V and 7 bases from J, leaving 12 bases between. This CDR3 spans 13 amino acids. The CDR3 reads CASSLGTAGTQYF. In DNA form, the CDR3 reads TGTGCCAGCAGTTTGGGGACCGCGGGGACCCAGTACTTC.

This clonotype was picked up many times. The rearrangement links TRBV13 to TRBJ2-6; possibly TRBD2 for D (6 bases). Trimming shortened V by 5 bases and J by 4 bases, and 24 bases separated the two germline ends. Germline-derived CDR1 and CDR2 are PRHDT and FYEKMQ (reference sequence). This CDR3 comprises 19 residues. The CDR3 DNA is TGTGCCAGCAGCCCCTCGGCGGGGCCCACCCTCTTGGGGGCCAACGTCCTGACTTTC. The encoded protein is CASSPSAGPTLLGANVLTF.

With respect to this clonotype: Just one base apart from a much larger clone, this may be a read error. The V call is TRBV5-5, the J call TRBJ1-2; weak D call: TRBD1 (5 bases). Germline CDR1 is SGHKS and CDR2 is YYEKEE (reference sequence). V was pared by 0 bases and J by 6 bases, with 15 bases between. CDR3 length: 15 amino acids. CDR3 nucleotide sequence: TGTGCCAGCAGCTTGGCCTACGCCAGGGATGATGGCTACACCTTC. Translation gives CASSLAYARDDGYTF.